This T cell receptor beta chain was captured by sequencing in a study of beta chain features in type 1 diabetes. Regarding the study as a whole: There were fewer insertions and more deletions at the VDJ junctions of type 1 diabetes patients. Moderate yet significant TCRB CDR3 shortening was seen in Type 1 diabetes patients in all four CD4+ subsets.

This clone was recorded a few times. Its antigen remains unknown. Additional DNA sequences in this sample encode the identical CDR3. The V and J ends lost 5 bases and 4 bases respectively, with 8 bases between them. The CDR3 runs 13 residues. Germline V gives CDR1 SGHTA, CDR2 FQGNSA. Via CD45RO/CCR7/CD25/CD127/CD95/CD27, cells of the CD4+ naive, central memory, regulatory and stem cell-like memory subsets were sorted. Sequenced material consisted of expressed TCRB transcripts (all of the isolated RNA was reverse transcribed). Profiled with immunoSEQ multiplex PCR; TCRdb holds only in-frame clones, not every one. The data hold 300,000 to 400,000 clones, with roughly 14% observed a single time.

The specimen was naive CD4+ T cells from blood. This TCR came from a woman younger than 35 with type 1 diabetes. This rearrangement joins TRBV7-2 to TRBJ2-2; D not certain. The CDR3 region is CASSPRSTGELFF. CDR3 nucleotides: TGTGCCAGCAGCCCCCGGTCCACCGGGGAGCTGTTTTTT.